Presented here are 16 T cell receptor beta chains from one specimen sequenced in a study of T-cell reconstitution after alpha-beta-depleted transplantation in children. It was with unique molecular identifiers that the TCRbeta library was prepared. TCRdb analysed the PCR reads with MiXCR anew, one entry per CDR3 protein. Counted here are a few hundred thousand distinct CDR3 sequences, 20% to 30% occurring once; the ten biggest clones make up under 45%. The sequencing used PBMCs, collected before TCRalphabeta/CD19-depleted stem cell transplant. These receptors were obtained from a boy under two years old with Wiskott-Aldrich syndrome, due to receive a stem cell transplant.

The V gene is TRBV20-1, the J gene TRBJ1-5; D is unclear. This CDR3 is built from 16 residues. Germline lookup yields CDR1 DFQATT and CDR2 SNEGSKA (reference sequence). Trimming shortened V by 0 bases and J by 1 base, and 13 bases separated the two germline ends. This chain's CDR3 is CSARDNIVASNQPQHF. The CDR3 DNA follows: TGCAGTGCTAGAGATAACATCGTTGCGAGCAATCAGCCCCAGCATTTT.

The chain's CDR3 is CASRGGYRGNNSPLHF. The CDR3 DNA follows: TGTGCCAGCAGAGGGGGATACAGGGGAAATAATTCACCCCTCCACTTT. V usage is TRBV11-2 and J usage is TRBJ1-6; 7 nucleotides align to TRBD1. The CDR3 is 16 amino acids. Germline V gene data show CDR1 as SGHAT and CDR2 as FQNNGV. Trimming cost V 6 bases and J 5 bases; bases outside gene matches: 10.

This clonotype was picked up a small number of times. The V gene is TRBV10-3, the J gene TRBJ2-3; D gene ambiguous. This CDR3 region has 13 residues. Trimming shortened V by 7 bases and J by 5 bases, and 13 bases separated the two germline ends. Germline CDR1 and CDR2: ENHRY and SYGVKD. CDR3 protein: CAIMHPSGDTQYF. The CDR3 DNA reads TGTGCCATCATGCATCCGAGTGGAGATACGCAGTATTTT.

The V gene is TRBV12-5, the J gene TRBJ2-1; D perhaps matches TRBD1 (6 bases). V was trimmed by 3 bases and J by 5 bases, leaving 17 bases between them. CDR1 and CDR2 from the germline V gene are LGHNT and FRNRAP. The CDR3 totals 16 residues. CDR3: CASGLTRGEGNNEQFF. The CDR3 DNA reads TGTGCTAGTGGTTTAACCAGGGGTGAAGGGAACAATGAGCAGTTCTTC.

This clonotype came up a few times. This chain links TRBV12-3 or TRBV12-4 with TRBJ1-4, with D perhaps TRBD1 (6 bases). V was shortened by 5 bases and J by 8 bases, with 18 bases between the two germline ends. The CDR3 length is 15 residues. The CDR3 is CASSPLRGLGEKLFF. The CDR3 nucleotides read TGTGCCAGCAGTCCACTCAGGGGATTGGGGGAAAAACTGTTTTTT.

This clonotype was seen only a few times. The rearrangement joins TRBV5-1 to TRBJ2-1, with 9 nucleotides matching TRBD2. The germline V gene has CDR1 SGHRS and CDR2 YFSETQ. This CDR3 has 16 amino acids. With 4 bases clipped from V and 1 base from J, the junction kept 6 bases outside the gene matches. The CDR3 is CASSVQAGGSYNEQFF. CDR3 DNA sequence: TGCGCCAGCAGCGTTCAAGCGGGAGGTTCCTACAATGAGCAGTTCTTC. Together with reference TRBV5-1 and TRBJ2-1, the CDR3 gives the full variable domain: KAGVTQTPRYLIKTRGQQVTLSCSPISGHRSVSWYQQTPGQGLQFLFEYFSETQRNKGNFPGRFSGRQFSNSRSEMNVSTLELGDSALYLCASSVQAGGSYNEQFFGPGTRLTVL.

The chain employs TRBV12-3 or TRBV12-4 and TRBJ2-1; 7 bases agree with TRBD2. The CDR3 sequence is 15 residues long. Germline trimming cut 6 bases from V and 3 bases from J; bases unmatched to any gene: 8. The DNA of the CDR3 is TGTGCCAGCAGGAACCGGGACTATAACTACAATGAGCAGTTCTTC. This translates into CASRNRDYNYNEQFF.

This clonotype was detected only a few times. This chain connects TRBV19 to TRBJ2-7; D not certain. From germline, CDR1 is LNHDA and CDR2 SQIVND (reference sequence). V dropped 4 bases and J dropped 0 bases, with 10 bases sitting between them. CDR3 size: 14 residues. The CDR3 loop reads CASSTSVDSYEQYF. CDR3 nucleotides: TGTGCCAGTAGTACCTCCGTTGACTCCTACGAGCAGTACTTC.

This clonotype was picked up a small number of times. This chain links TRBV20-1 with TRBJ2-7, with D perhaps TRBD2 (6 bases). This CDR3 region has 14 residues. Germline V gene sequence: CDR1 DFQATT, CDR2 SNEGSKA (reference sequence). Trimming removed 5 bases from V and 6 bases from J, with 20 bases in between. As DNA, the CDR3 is TGCAGTGCTGCCATACCGGGGGAAACGGGCGAGCAGTACTTC. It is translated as CSAAIPGETGEQYF.

CDR3 sequence: CSARASGLAYNEQFF. The CDR3 DNA sequence: TGCAGTGCTAGGGCCTCAGGACTGGCCTACAATGAGCAGTTCTTC. This chain connects TRBV20-1 to TRBJ2-1; possibly TRBD2 for D (5 bases). V lost 3 bases and J 2 bases, leaving 14 bases between the germline ends. Germline V gives CDR1 DFQATT, CDR2 SNEGSKA (reference sequence). CDR3 length equals 15 residues.

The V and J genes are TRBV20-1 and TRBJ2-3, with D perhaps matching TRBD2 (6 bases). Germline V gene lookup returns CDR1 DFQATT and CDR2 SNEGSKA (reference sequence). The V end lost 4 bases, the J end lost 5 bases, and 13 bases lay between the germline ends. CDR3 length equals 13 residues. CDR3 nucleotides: TGCAGTGCTATTAATCCGCGGGGAGATACGCAGTATTTT. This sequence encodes CSAINPRGDTQYF.

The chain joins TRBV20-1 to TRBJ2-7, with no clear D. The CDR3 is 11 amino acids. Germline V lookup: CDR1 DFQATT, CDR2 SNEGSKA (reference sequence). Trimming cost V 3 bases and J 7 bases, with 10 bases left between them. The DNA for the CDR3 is TGCAGTGCTAGTCACTCTTGGGAGCAGTACTTC. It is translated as CSASHSWEQYF.

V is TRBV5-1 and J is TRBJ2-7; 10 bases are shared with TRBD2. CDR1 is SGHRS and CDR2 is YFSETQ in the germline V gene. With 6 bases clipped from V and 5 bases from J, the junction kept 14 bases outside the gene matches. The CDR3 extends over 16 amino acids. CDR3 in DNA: TGCGCCAGCAATCTATTCGCTAGCGGGAGTGGCGACGAGCAGTACTTC. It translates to CASNLFASGSGDEQYF.

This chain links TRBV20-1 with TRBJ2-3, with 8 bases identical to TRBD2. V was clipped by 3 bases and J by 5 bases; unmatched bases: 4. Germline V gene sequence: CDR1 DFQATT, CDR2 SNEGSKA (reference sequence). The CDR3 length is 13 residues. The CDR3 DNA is TGCAGTGCTAGTATTAGCGGGATAGATACGCAGTATTTT. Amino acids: CSASISGIDTQYF.

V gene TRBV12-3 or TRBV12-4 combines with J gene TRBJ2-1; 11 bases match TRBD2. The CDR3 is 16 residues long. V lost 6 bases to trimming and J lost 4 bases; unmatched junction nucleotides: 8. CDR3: CASSVAGGPAYNEQFF. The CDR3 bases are TGTGCCAGCAGCGTAGCGGGAGGGCCGGCGTACAATGAGCAGTTCTTC.

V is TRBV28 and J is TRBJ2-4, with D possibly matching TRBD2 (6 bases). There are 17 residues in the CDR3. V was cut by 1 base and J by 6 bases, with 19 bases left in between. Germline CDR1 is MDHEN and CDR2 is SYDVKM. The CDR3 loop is CASSLLSGGTGVNIQYF. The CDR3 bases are TGTGCCAGCAGTTTATTGTCTGGCGGGACCGGGGTAAACATTCAGTACTTC.